These T cell receptor beta chains were read from a single sample in a study of T cells expressing NK-cell markers. With the 5' RACE reads reprocessed, TCRdb shows one record per CDR3 protein and no DNA. The repertoire shows 400,000 to 550,000 distinct CDR3 sequences; the top ten hold 6% to 8%. Sequencing was carried out using blood T cells: a sorted CD56 or NKG2C T cell subset, CD4+ or CD8+ T cells, or bulk PBMC T cells (not recorded which). These receptors were obtained from a woman aged 18-69 years in good health. The CDR3 runs from the conserved cysteine through the conserved F or W.

j_gene: TRBJ1-1
v_gene: TRBV6-5
CDR3aa: CASSYSRGRGGTTEAFF

j_gene: TRBJ2-1
v_gene: TRBV20-1
CDR3aa: CSARWAIDEQFF

j_gene: TRBJ2-1
v_gene: TRBV4-1
CDR3aa: CASSQRLAGGHEQFF

j_gene: TRBJ1-2
v_gene: TRBV20-1
CDR3aa: CSAVRDRDRDNTF

j_gene: TRBJ1-2
v_gene: TRBV7-9
CDR3aa: CASSLSGEDGYTF

j_gene: TRBJ1-5
v_gene: TRBV12-3/TRBV12-4
CDR3aa: CASSRRGSDQPQHF

j_gene: TRBJ1-1
v_gene: TRBV6-1
CDR3aa: CASSLYRVVNTEAFF

j_gene: TRBJ1-4
v_gene: TRBV7-6
CDR3aa: CASSLAGAEKLFF

j_gene: TRBJ2-6
v_gene: TRBV20-1
CDR3aa: CSASDSSSGANVLTF

j_gene: TRBJ2-2
v_gene: TRBV7-2
CDR3aa: CASSFSNGELFF

j_gene: TRBJ2-5
v_gene: TRBV7-9
CDR3aa: CASSLGVDQYF

j_gene: TRBJ2-7
v_gene: TRBV6-1
CDR3aa: CASSTTSGSSYEQYF

j_gene: TRBJ2-5
v_gene: TRBV5-1
CDR3aa: CASSPAQPRETQYF

j_gene: TRBJ1-1
v_gene: TRBV20-1
CDR3aa: CSARDQRQGAMNTEAFF

j_gene: TRBJ2-2
v_gene: TRBV5-1
CDR3aa: CASSFGSPSNTGELFF

j_gene: TRBJ1-2
v_gene: TRBV7-9
CDR3aa: CASSVGGQGRGYTF

j_gene: TRBJ2-1
v_gene: TRBV7-3
CDR3aa: CASSLGGGQPYNEQFF

j_gene: TRBJ2-7
v_gene: TRBV9
CDR3aa: CASSPPRSYEQYF

j_gene: TRBJ2-3
v_gene: TRBV20-1
CDR3aa: CSAKGASRGPDTQYF

j_gene: TRBJ1-1
v_gene: TRBV4-1
CDR3aa: CASSQDWDTEAFF